This T cell receptor (beta chain) was recorded in a study of blood T cell repertoires in COVID-19. In the study overall: Samples of COVID-19 (acute and convalescent) were obtained from the United States, Italy and Spain. Nucleic acid was either cDNA or gDNA, and it came from T cells, B-cell-depleted T cells, or PBMCs.

Trimming pared 2 bases from V and 0 bases from J, leaving 9 bases between. From germline, CDR1 is SGHAT and CDR2 FQDESV (reference sequence). The CDR3 totals 15 residues. Original handling: Cell counts per sample came from amplifying reference gene primers. Measured with immunoSEQ multiplex PCR; TCRdb has only the in-frame clones, and not every one. D and trimming come from the DNA, and the V and J calls and clone size come from that table. The sample contains fewer than 400,000 clones, more than 85% of which appear only once. Sequencing used peripheral blood. This chain joins TRBV11-1 and TRBJ2-3; D may be TRBD2 (5 bases). The receptor was isolated from a human donor in a cohort sampled during active COVID-19. The CDR3 region has the DNA TGTGCCAGCAGCTTATACGGCGGGAGCACAGATACGCAGTATTTT. Its protein product is CASSLYGGSTDTQYF.